This T cell receptor beta chain is drawn from a study of blood T cell repertoires in COVID-19. Study background: Sources were T cells, B-cell-depleted T cells, or PBMCs; the material itself was cDNA or gDNA.

Authors' processing steps: The authors estimated nucleated cell counts from reference gene primer amplification. Repertoires were generated with immunoSEQ multiplex PCR, while TCRdb's copy carries only in-frame clones and drops some. The V and J calls and clone size were taken over from that table, and D and trimming were inferred from the DNA. This sample carries fewer than 350,000 clones, 89% of them seen once, and the ten largest clones take 4.5% to 5.5%. Germline CDR1 is SGHTA and CDR2 is FQGTGA. V gave up 5 bases and J gave up 4 bases; unmatched junction bases: 4. CDR3 length: 13 residues. Enrolled through a virtual design, the participants were between roughly 18 and 100 years of age and came from about two dozen US areas. Participant reports of clinical history set cohort assignment.

The V and J genes are TRBV7-3 and TRBJ2-5; 7 nucleotides match TRBD2. The sequenced sample consisted of PBMCs or T cells enriched from blood (not recorded which). The source is a man aged 55 to 70 who had recovered from COVID-19. The DNA of the CDR3 is TGTGCCAGCAGCCGACTAGCCGGAGAGACCCAGTACTTC. Its translation is CASSRLAGETQYF.